One sample yielded the 19 T cell receptor beta chains listed below, sequenced in a study of blood T cell repertoires in COVID-19. Only in-frame clones appear in the TCRdb table, and some are missing; sequencing was by immunoSEQ multiplex PCR. The table has about 130,000 clones, approximately 90% seen once. Specimen: peripheral blood. The source of these receptors is a man aged 50 to 60 with COVID-19, enrolled during active disease.

This chain uses TRBV19 with TRBJ1-2; D is perhaps TRBD1 (5 bases). CDR1 and CDR2 from the germline V gene are LNHDA and SQIVND (reference sequence). The CDR3 is 13 residues long. V was cut by 7 bases and J by 8 bases, with 17 bases left in between. In nucleotides, the CDR3 is TGTGCCAGTAATAAGGGGCAGGATCGAGGCTACACCTTC. Translated: CASNKGQDRGYTF. Combining the CDR3 with reference TRBV19 and TRBJ1-2 gives the whole variable domain DGGITQSPKYLFRKEGQNVTLSCEQNLNHDAMYWYRQDPGQGLRLIYYSQIVNDFQKGDIAEGYSVSREKKESFPLTVTSAQKNPTAFYLCASNKGQDRGYTFGSGTRLTVV.

V gene TRBV29-1 combines with J gene TRBJ2-2; the D is unclear. This CDR3 has 12 amino acids. The germline V gene encodes CDR1 SQVTM and CDR2 ANQGSEA. V was pared by 2 bases and J by 6 bases, with 7 bases between. The CDR3 reads CSVERFSGELFF. CDR3 coding DNA: TGCAGCGTTGAACGGTTTTCCGGGGAGCTGTTTTTT.

The chain combines TRBV4-1 with TRBJ2-5, with D possibly being TRBD1 (6 bases). Germline V gene lookup returns CDR1 MGHRA and CDR2 YSYEKL. This CDR3 contains 14 residues. Trimming took 2 bases from V and 5 from J, leaving 12 bases between them. The DNA for the CDR3 is TGCGCCAGCAGCCAACGTACAGGGTTGGAGACCCAGTACTTC. The encoded protein is CASSQRTGLETQYF.

This chain connects TRBV9 to TRBJ2-6, with 8 bases matching TRBD1. Germline lookup yields CDR1 SGDLS and CDR2 YYNGEE. The V segment lost 3 bases and the J segment 1 base; nucleotides outside the gene matches: 12. The CDR3 loop spans 19 amino acids. For the CDR3, the DNA is TGTGCCAGCAGCGCCCTCGGACAGGGAGGCAAGTCTGGGGCCAACGTCCTGACTTTC. Translation: CASSALGQGGKSGANVLTF.

This chain uses TRBV30 with TRBJ2-1; TRBD1 matches 8 bases. The junction had 5 bases not matched to a gene; V was cut back by 2 bases and J by 8 bases. This CDR3 region has 13 residues. The germline CDR1 and CDR2 sequences are GTSNPN and SVGIG (reference sequence). The CDR3 nucleotides are TGTGCCTGGAGTTCGGACAGGGACGATGAGCAGTTCTTC. Its protein product is CAWSSDRDDEQFF.

The chain links TRBV2 to TRBJ1-5; D possibly corresponds to TRBD1 (5 bases). The germline CDR1 and CDR2 sequences are SNHLY and FYNNEI. Trimming removed 1 base at V and 0 bases at J, with 10 bases between. CDR3 length equals 16 residues. This CDR3 is CASSEVTGISNQPQHF. In DNA form, the CDR3 reads TGTGCCAGCAGTGAAGTTACAGGAATTAGCAATCAGCCCCAGCATTTT. Full variable domain (outside the CDR3, taken from reference TRBV2 and TRBJ1-5): EPEVTQTPSHQVTQMGQEVILRCVPISNHLYFYWYRQILGQKVEFLVSFYNNEISEKSEIFDDQFSVERPDGSNFTLKIRSTKLEDSAMYFCASSEVTGISNQPQHFGDGTRLSIL.

The genes are TRBV19 and TRBJ1-4; D perhaps matches TRBD1 (6 bases). Trimming removed 3 bases at V and 8 bases at J, with 10 bases between. CDR1 LNHDA and CDR2 SQIVND come from the germline V gene (reference sequence). The CDR3 covers 13 residues. The CDR3 protein is CASSIRQGEKLFF. The CDR3, as DNA: TGTGCCAGTAGTATCCGCCAGGGGGAAAAACTGTTTTTT.

This clone was detected once. The chain joins TRBV19 to TRBJ1-1, with 10 bases fitting TRBD1. CDR3 length: 15 amino acids. Looked up from germline, CDR1 is LNHDA and CDR2 is SQIVND (reference sequence). The V and J ends lost 5 bases and 6 bases, in that order; junction bases with no gene match: 9. CDR3 in amino acids: CASSPRTGGFAEAFF. For the CDR3, the DNA is TGTGCCAGTAGTCCCCGGACAGGGGGTTTCGCTGAAGCTTTCTTT.

This clone was detected only once. The chain links TRBV5-1 to TRBJ2-5, with D perhaps TRBD2 (6 bases). The CDR3 contains 15 residues. In germline, CDR1 is SGHRS, CDR2 YFSETQ. V lost 4 bases and J lost 3, with 16 bases in between. The CDR3 coding sequence is TGCGCCAGCAGCAGCGACGGACGGAGGGAAGAGACCCAGTACTTC. This translates into CASSSDGRREETQYF.

The chain links TRBV11-2 to TRBJ1-1; D is perhaps TRBD1 (5 bases). V dropped 3 bases and J dropped 8 bases, with 13 bases sitting between them. The CDR3 consists of 13 residues. Germline lookup yields CDR1 SGHAT and CDR2 FQNNGV. The CDR3 loop reads CASSFTGGFEAFF. For the CDR3, the DNA is TGTGCCAGCAGCTTCACGGGGGGTTTCGAAGCTTTCTTT.

The DNA of the CDR3 is TGTGCCAGTAGTATAGGTTCAGGGGTTGTCCATAGCGAGCAGTTCTTC. Protein: CASSIGSGVVHSEQFF. This chain links TRBV19 with TRBJ2-1; possibly TRBD1 for D (6 bases). Germline V gives CDR1 LNHDA, CDR2 SQIVND (reference sequence). This CDR3 spans 16 amino acids. V was trimmed by 1 base and J by 10 bases, leaving 20 bases between them.

The rearrangement links TRBV9 to TRBJ2-5; 10 bases are a match to TRBD2. V trimming: 0 bases; J trimming: 2 bases; junction bases outside the gene matches: 7. The CDR3 consists of 17 residues. Germline V CDR1 and CDR2: SGDLS, YYNGEE. CDR3 nucleotide sequence: TGTGCCAGCAGCGTAGAAGGGACTAGCGCTAGTCAAGAGACCCAGTACTTC. Residues: CASSVEGTSASQETQYF.

The rearrangement joins TRBV7-6 to TRBJ1-2; D is unresolved. CDR3 length equals 13 residues. CDR1 SGHVS and CDR2 FNYEAQ come from the germline V gene. V lost 1 base and J 3 bases, leaving 6 bases between the germline ends. The CDR3 sequence is CASSLGVDYGYTF. CDR3 in DNA: TGTGCCAGCAGCTTAGGTGTAGACTATGGCTACACCTTC.

This sequence joins TRBV7-9 and TRBJ1-5, with D perhaps matching TRBD1 (6 bases). CDR3 length equals 13 residues. The germline V gene encodes CDR1 SEHNR and CDR2 FQNEAQ (reference sequence). Trimming left V 3 bases short and J 5 bases short, with 8 bases between. The CDR3 region is CASSLSGDQPQHF. DNA for the CDR3: TGTGCCAGCAGCTTGTCAGGGGATCAGCCCCAGCATTTT.

This clone occurred once. This sequence joins TRBV9 and TRBJ2-3, with D perhaps TRBD1 (5 bases). The CDR3 spans 15 residues. V lost 6 bases and J 0 bases, leaving 14 bases between the germline ends. CDR1 and CDR2 from the germline V gene are SGDLS and YYNGEE. The chain's CDR3 is CASTKGVSSTDTQYF. The CDR3 nucleotides are TGTGCCAGCACCAAAGGGGTTTCTAGCACAGATACGCAGTATTTT.

The J gene is TRBJ1-2, the V gene TRBV30, with no clear D. Germline assignment: CDR1 GTSNPN and CDR2 SVGIG (reference sequence). The V and J ends lost 2 bases and 4 bases respectively, with 11 bases between them. The length of the CDR3 is 13 residues. For the CDR3, the DNA is TGTGCCTGGAGTTCCTCCCCCGTCTATGGCTACACCTTC. Translated, it gives CAWSSSPVYGYTF.

The rearrangement links TRBV19 to TRBJ1-5; tentatively, D is TRBD1 (5 bases). V lost 4 bases and J 0 bases, leaving 7 bases between the germline ends. Per the germline V gene, CDR1 is LNHDA and CDR2 is SQIVND (reference sequence). CDR3 size: 14 residues. CDR3 DNA: TGTGCCAGTAGTAGGGACTCTAGCAATCAGCCCCAGCATTTT. Translated, it gives CASSRDSSNQPQHF.

The chain uses TRBV7-9 and TRBJ1-1; a weak D match, TRBD1 (6 bases). Germline loops: CDR1 SEHNR, CDR2 FQNEAQ (reference sequence). Trimming removed 6 bases at V and 11 bases at J, with 16 bases between. There are 12 residues in the CDR3. The CDR3 reads CASSSGAGDAFF. The CDR3 region has the DNA TGTGCCAGCAGTTCAGGGGCAGGCGACGCTTTCTTT.

This clone was seen a few times. The rearrangement links TRBV28 to TRBJ2-1, with TRBD2 identical over 11 bases. The CDR3 covers 16 residues. The V gene end was trimmed by 2 bases and the J gene end by 9 bases; junction bases not matched to a gene: 9. Germline CDR1 reads MDHEN; CDR2 reads SYDVKM. The CDR3 nucleotides read TGTGCCAGCAGTTTAGCGGGACTAGCGGAGGGGACTGAGCAGTTCTTC. Its translation: CASSLAGLAEGTEQFF.